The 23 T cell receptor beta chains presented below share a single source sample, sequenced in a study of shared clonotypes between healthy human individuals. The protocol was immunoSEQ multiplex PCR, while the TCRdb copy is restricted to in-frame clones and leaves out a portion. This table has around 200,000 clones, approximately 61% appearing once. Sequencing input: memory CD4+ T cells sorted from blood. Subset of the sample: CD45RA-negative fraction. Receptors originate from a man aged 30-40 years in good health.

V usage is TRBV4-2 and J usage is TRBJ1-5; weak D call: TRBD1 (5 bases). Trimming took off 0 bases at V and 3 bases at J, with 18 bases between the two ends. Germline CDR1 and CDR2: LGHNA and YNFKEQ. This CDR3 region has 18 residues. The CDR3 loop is CASSQELRGVGHNQPQHF. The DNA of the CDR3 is TGTGCCAGCAGCCAAGAACTACGAGGAGTGGGGCACAATCAGCCCCAGCATTTT.

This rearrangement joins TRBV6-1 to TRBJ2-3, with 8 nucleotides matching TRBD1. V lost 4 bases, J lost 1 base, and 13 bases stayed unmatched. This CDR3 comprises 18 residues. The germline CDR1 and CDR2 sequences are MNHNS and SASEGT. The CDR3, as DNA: TGTGCCAGCAGTGCGTTTTTTGGAGCGACAGGGGGCACAGATACGCAGTATTTT. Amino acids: CASSAFFGATGGTDTQYF.

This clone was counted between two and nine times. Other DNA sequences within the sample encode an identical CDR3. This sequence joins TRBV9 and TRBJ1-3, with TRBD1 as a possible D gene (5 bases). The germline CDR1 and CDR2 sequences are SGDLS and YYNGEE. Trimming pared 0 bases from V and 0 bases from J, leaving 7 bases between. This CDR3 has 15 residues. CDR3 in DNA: TGTGCCAGCAGCGTAGAGGGGAACTCTGGAAACACCATATATTTT. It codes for CASSVEGNSGNTIYF.

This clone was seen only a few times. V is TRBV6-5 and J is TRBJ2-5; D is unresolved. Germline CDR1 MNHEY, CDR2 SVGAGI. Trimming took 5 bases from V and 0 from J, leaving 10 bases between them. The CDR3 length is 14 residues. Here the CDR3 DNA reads TGTGCCAGCAGTCTGACACCCGACCAAGAGACCCAGTACTTC. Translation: CASSLTPDQETQYF.

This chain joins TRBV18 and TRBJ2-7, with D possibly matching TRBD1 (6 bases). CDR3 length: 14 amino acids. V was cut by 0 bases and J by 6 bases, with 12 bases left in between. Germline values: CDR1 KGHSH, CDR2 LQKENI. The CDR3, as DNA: TGTGCCAGCTCACCACCGGTGACAGGATCCGAGCAGTACTTC. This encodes CASSPPVTGSEQYF.

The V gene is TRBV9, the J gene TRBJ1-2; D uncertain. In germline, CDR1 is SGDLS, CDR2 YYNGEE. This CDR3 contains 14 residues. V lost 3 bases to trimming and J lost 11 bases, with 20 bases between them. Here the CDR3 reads CASSEIPGRNQYTF. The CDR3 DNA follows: TGTGCCAGCAGCGAAATTCCAGGACGTAACCAATACACCTTC.

CDR3: CASSLGTSGTEAFF. The DNA of the CDR3 is TGTGCCAGCAGCCTCGGGACCAGTGGGACTGAAGCTTTCTTT. The chain couples TRBV5-6 to TRBJ1-1; tentative D call: TRBD1 (5 bases). Trimming took 4 bases from V and 5 from J, leaving 15 bases between them. The CDR3 extends over 14 amino acids. Looked up from germline, CDR1 is SGHDT and CDR2 is YYEEEE.

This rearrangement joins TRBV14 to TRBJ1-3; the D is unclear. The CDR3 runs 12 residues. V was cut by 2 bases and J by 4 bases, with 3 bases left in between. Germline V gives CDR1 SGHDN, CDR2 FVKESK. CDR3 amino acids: CASSQQGNTIYF. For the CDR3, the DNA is TGTGCCAGCAGCCAACAAGGAAACACCATATATTTT.

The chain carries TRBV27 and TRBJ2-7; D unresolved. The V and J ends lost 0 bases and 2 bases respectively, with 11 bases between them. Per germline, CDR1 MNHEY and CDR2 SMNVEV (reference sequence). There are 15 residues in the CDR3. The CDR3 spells CASSLSSGSTYEQYF. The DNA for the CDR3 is TGTGCCAGCAGTTTATCGAGTGGCAGCACCTACGAGCAGTACTTC.

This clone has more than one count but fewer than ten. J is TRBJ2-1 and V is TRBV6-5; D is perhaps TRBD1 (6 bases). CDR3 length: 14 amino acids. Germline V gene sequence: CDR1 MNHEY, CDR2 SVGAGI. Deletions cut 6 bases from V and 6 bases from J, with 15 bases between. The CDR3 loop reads CASSRDQGRNEQFF. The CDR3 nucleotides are TGTGCCAGCAGCAGGGACCAGGGGCGCAATGAGCAGTTCTTC.

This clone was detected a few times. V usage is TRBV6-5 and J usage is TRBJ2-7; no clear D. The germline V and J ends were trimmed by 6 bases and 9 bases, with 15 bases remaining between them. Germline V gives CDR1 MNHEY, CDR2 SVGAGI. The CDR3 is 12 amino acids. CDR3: CASSHAAGGQYF. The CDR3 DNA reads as TGTGCCAGCAGCCACGCAGCCGGCGGGCAGTACTTC.

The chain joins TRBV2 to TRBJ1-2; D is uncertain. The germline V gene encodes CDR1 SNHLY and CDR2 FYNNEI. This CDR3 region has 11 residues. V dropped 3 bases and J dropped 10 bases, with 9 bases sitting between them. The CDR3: CASSDSGNYTF. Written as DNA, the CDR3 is TGTGCCAGCAGTGATTCGGGTAACTACACCTTC.

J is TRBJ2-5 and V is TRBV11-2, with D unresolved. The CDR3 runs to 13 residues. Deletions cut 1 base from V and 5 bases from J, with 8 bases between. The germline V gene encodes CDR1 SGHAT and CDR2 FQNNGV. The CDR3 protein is CASSLGISETQYF. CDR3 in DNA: TGTGCCAGCAGCTTAGGGATCTCCGAGACCCAGTACTTC.

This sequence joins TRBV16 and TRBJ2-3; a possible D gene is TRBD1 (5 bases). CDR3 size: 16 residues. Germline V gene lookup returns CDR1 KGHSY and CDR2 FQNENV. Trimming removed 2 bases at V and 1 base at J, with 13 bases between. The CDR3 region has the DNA TGTGCCAGCAGCCAAAACCAGGGATTTGGCACAGATACGCAGTATTTT. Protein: CASSQNQGFGTDTQYF.

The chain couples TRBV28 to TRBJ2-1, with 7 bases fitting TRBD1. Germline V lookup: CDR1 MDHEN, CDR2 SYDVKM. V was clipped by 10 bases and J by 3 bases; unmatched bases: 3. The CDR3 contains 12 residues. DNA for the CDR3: TGTGCCATCAACAGGGGCTACAATGAGCAGTTCTTC. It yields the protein CAINRGYNEQFF.

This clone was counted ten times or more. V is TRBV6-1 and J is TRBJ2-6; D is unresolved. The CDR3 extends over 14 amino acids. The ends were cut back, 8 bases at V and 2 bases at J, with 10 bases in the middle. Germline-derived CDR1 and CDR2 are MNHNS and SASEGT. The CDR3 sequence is CASRTDTGANVLTF. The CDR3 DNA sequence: TGTGCCAGCCGGACCGATACTGGGGCCAACGTCCTGACTTTC.

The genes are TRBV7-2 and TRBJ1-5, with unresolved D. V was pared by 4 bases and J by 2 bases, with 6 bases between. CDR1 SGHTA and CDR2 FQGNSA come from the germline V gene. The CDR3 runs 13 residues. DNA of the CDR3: TGTGCCAGCAGCTCTAGGGGCAATCAGCCCCAGCATTTT. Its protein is CASSSRGNQPQHF.

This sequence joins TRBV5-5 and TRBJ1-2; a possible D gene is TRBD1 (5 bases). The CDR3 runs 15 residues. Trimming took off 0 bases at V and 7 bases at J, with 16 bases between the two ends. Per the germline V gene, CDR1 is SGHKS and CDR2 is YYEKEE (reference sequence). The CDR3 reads CASSLVGRTTSGYTF. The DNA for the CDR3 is TGTGCCAGCAGCTTGGTGGGGCGGACCACGTCTGGCTACACCTTC.

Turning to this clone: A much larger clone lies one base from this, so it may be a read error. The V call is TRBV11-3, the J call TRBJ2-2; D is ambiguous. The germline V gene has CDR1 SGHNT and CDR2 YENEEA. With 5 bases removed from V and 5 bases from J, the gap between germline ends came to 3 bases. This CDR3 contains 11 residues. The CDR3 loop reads CASSRTGELFF. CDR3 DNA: TGTGCCAGCAGCAGGACCGGGGAGCTGTTTTTT.

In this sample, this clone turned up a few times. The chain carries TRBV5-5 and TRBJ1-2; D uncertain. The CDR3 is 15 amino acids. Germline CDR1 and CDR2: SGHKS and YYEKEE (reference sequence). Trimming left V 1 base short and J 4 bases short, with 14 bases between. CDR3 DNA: TGTGCCAGCAGCTTGTTTACCCTTGACACCTATGGCTACACCTTC. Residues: CASSLFTLDTYGYTF.

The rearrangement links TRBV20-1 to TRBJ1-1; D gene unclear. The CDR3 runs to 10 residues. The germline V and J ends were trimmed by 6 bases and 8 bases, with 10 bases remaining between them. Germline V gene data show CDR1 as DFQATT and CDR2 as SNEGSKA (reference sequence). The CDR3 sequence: CSATGKEAFF. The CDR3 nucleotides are TGCAGTGCGACCGGGAAAGAAGCTTTCTTT.

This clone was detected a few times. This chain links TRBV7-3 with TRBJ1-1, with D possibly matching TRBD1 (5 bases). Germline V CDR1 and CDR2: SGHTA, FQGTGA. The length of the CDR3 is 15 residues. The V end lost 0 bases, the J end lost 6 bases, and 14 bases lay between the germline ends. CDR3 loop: CASSLTGVKVAEAFF. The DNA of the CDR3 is TGTGCCAGCAGCTTAACGGGGGTTAAGGTGGCTGAAGCTTTCTTT.

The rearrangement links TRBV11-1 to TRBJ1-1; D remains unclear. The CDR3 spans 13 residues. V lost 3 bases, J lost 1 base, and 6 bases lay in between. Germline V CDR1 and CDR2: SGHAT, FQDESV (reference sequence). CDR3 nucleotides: TGTGCCAGCAGCTTCTCGGCGAACACTGAAGCTTTCTTT. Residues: CASSFSANTEAFF.